What follows are 30 T cell receptor beta chains derived from one specimen sequenced in a study of cytomegalovirus exposure and HLA in healthy donors. Amplification used 60 Vbeta primers and 13 Jbeta primers. Sequenced by immunoSEQ multiplex PCR; TCRdb stores in-frame clones only, minus some. The data show approximately 64,000 clones, over 70% seen once. Material for sequencing was PBMCs. The receptors were gathered from a male donor in good health and CMV-seropositive.

The chain joins TRBV25-1 to TRBJ1-2; D ambiguous. CDR3 length equals 14 residues. The V end was cut by 5 bases, the J end by 3 bases, with 13 bases between. Looked up from germline, CDR1 is MGHDK and CDR2 is SYGVNS. CDR3 amino acids: CASSLGREYYGYTF. CDR3 DNA: TGTGCCAGCAGTTTAGGGAGAGAGTACTATGGCTACACCTTC.

The genes are TRBV11-2 and TRBJ1-3, with D possibly being TRBD1 (5 bases). V was cut by 0 bases and J by 2 bases, with 11 bases left in between. CDR1 is SGHAT, CDR2 FQNNGV, per germline. This CDR3 is 16 amino acids long. The CDR3 DNA follows: TGTGCCAGCAGCTTAGATGGAGGGGCCACTGGAAACACCATATATTTT. Translated: CASSLDGGATGNTIYF.

The chain carries TRBV10-3 and TRBJ1-6; D is undetermined. The germline CDR1 and CDR2 sequences are ENHRY and SYGVKD. The CDR3 covers 15 residues. The V end lost 3 bases, the J end lost 7 bases, and 13 bases lay between the germline ends. The CDR3 region is CAISERGSENSPLHF. The CDR3 DNA reads as TGTGCCATCAGTGAACGGGGATCTGAAAATTCACCCCTCCACTTT.

The rearrangement uses TRBV7-9 and TRBJ2-7; D is undetermined. Germline CDR1 reads SEHNR; CDR2 reads FQNEAQ (reference sequence). V dropped 5 bases and J dropped 6 bases, with 11 bases sitting between them. This CDR3 is built from 12 residues. The CDR3 coding sequence is TGTGCCAGCAGCCTAAATGCACCCGAGCAGTACTTC. Translating it yields CASSLNAPEQYF.

The V and J genes are TRBV18 and TRBJ2-7; TRBD1 is a possible D gene (6 bases). Trimming stripped 0 bases from V and 6 bases from J, with 12 bases between. The length of the CDR3 is 14 residues. Germline assignment: CDR1 KGHSH and CDR2 LQKENI. CDR3 sequence reads: CASSPPGAVGEQYF. DNA for the CDR3: TGTGCCAGCTCACCACCGGGGGCGGTTGGCGAGCAGTACTTC.

The chain recombines TRBV9 with TRBJ1-3; D not certain. Looked up from germline, CDR1 is SGDLS and CDR2 is YYNGEE. The V gene lost 0 bases and the J gene lost 8 bases, with 9 bases spanning the gap. The CDR3 sequence is 13 residues long. CDR3 in amino acids: CASSVGGGDTIYF. CDR3 nucleotide sequence: TGTGCCAGCAGCGTAGGTGGCGGAGACACCATATATTTT. Using reference TRBV9 and TRBJ1-3 for the parts outside the CDR3, the full variable domain is DSGVTQTPKHLITATGQRVTLRCSPRSGDLSVYWYQQSLDQGLQFLIQYYNGEERAKGNILERFSAQQFPDLHSELNLSSLELGDSALYFCASSVGGGDTIYFGEGSWLTVV.

The chain recombines TRBV28 with TRBJ2-3; 8 bases map to TRBD1. The CDR3 loop spans 15 amino acids. Trimming took 5 bases from V and 2 from J; bases not matched to a gene: 6. Per the germline V gene, CDR1 is MDHEN and CDR2 is SYDVKM. CDR3 coding DNA: TGTGCCAGCAGTGGACAGGGAGAGGCCACAGATACGCAGTATTTT. Translating gives CASSGQGEATDTQYF.

The chain has TRBV11-2 and TRBJ1-3; 8 bases are a match to TRBD1. This CDR3 has 16 amino acids. After removal of 5 bases from V and 2 bases from J, the junction contained 8 bases not matched to a gene. Germline CDR1 reads SGHAT; CDR2 reads FQNNGV. The CDR3 reads CASSTQDRAPGNTIYF. The CDR3 DNA reads TGTGCCAGCAGCACCCAGGACAGGGCCCCTGGAAACACCATATATTTT.

The chain joins TRBV13 to TRBJ2-6, with D perhaps matching TRBD1 (6 bases). The V end was cut by 5 bases, the J end by 2 bases, with 10 bases between. The germline gives CDR1 PRHDT, CDR2 FYEKMQ (reference sequence). This CDR3 is built from 15 residues. Here the CDR3 reads CASSSTGTGANVLTF. CDR3 in DNA: TGTGCCAGCAGCAGTACAGGGACTGGGGCCAACGTCCTGACTTTC. Together with reference TRBV13 and TRBJ2-6, the CDR3 gives the full variable domain: AAGVIQSPRHLIKEKRETATLKCYPIPRHDTVYWYQQGPGQDPQFLISFYEKMQSDKGSIPDRFSAQQFSDYHSELNMSSLELGDSALYFCASSSTGTGANVLTFGAGSRLTVL.

Of note for this clone: This sample also contains other DNA sequences that code for the same CDR3. The rearrangement uses TRBV27 and TRBJ1-2; 7 bases align to TRBD1. J was trimmed by 3 bases and V by 6 bases; bases with no gene match: 10. Germline V gives CDR1 MNHEY, CDR2 SMNVEV (reference sequence). The CDR3 length is 15 residues. CDR3 region: CASSETGLGDYGYTF. DNA of the CDR3: TGTGCCAGCAGCGAGACAGGGCTGGGTGACTATGGCTACACCTTC.

This clone showed up just a few times. The chain uses TRBV23-1 and TRBJ2-3; 8 positions agree with TRBD2. TRBV23-1 is an open reading frame whose function is uncertain. V was pared by 11 bases and J by 4 bases, with 14 bases of the junction left unmatched. The CDR3 totals 15 residues. The CDR3 sequence: CAAPGGQGLADTQYF. The CDR3 nucleotides read TGCGCCGCCCCGGGGGGGCAGGGGCTGGCAGATACGCAGTATTTT.

The chain links TRBV14 to TRBJ2-7, with a tentative D call TRBD1 (5 bases). There are 14 residues in the CDR3. In germline, CDR1 is SGHDN, CDR2 FVKESK. V shed 2 bases and J shed 2 bases, with 10 bases lying between them. The CDR3 DNA sequence: TGTGCCAGCAGCCAATATACAGGCCCCTACGAGCAGTACTTC. It specifies CASSQYTGPYEQYF.

The chain joins TRBV12-5 to TRBJ1-2; a possible D gene is TRBD1 (6 bases). Trimming left V 10 bases short and J 8 bases short, with 17 bases between. In germline, CDR1 is LGHNT, CDR2 FRNRAP. CDR3 length: 12 amino acids. CDR3 coding DNA: TGTGCTAAGGAGGGGGGGGCGGTGGGCTACACCTTC. This gives the protein CAKEGGAVGYTF.

The chain has TRBV7-9 and TRBJ2-7; TRBD2 matches 8 bases. J lost 2 bases, V lost 10 bases, and 10 bases had no gene match. CDR3 length: 14 amino acids. Germline assignment: CDR1 SEHNR and CDR2 FQNEAQ (reference sequence). This CDR3 reads CATAPAGAAYEQYF. In nucleotides, the CDR3 is TGTGCCACCGCGCCAGCGGGGGCCGCCTACGAGCAGTACTTC.

This chain joins TRBV21-1 and TRBJ1-1; the DNA was not used to check the table's D call, TRBD1. TRBV21-1 counts as a pseudogene. This CDR3 region has 19 residues. The CDR3: CASSKEGVPPGQGDTEAFF. CDR3 coding DNA: TGTGCCAGCAGCAAAGAAGGGGTCCCCCCAGGACAGGGTGACACTGAAGCTTTCTTT.

The genes are TRBV19 and TRBJ1-5; D uncertain. Germline V gives CDR1 LNHDA, CDR2 SQIVND (reference sequence). Trimming removed 5 bases at V and 0 bases at J, with 8 bases between. There are 14 residues in the CDR3. The CDR3 loop is CASSDIYSNQPQHF. CDR3 nucleotide sequence: TGTGCCAGTAGTGATATCTATAGCAATCAGCCCCAGCATTTT. Looking up the rest from reference TRBV19 and TRBJ1-5 gives the full variable domain: DGGITQSPKYLFRKEGQNVTLSCEQNLNHDAMYWYRQDPGQGLRLIYYSQIVNDFQKGDIAEGYSVSREKKESFPLTVTSAQKNPTAFYLCASSDIYSNQPQHFGDGTRLSIL.

Only a few counts were recorded for this clone. This chain links TRBV4-3 with TRBJ2-7; D might be TRBD1 (6 bases). Trimming left V 0 bases short and J 2 bases short, with 8 bases between. This CDR3 has 14 amino acids. CDR1 and CDR2 from the germline V gene are LGHNA and YSLEER. In DNA form, the CDR3 reads TGCGCCAGCAGCCAAGATCAGGGGCCCTACGAGCAGTACTTC. It translates to CASSQDQGPYEQYF.

This chain links TRBV5-4 with TRBJ2-5, with 7 bases identical to TRBD2. CDR3 length: 14 amino acids. Per the germline V gene, CDR1 is SGHNT and CDR2 is YYREEE (reference sequence). V was pared by 0 bases and J by 6 bases, with 5 bases of the junction left unmatched. The CDR3 region has the DNA TGTGCCAGCAGCTTGGGACTAGCCGGAAAGACCCAGTACTTC. Amino acids: CASSLGLAGKTQYF.

This sequence joins TRBV4-3 and TRBJ2-7, with a weak D call TRBD1 (6 bases). Trimming cost V 1 base and J 7 bases, with 17 bases left between them. Germline CDR1 LGHNA, CDR2 YSLEER. The CDR3 has 15 residues. The CDR3 loop reads CASSQARTARWEQYF. The CDR3, as DNA: TGCGCCAGCAGCCAAGCAAGGACAGCTCGGTGGGAGCAGTACTTC.

The chain has TRBV9 and TRBJ1-1; possible D gene TRBD1, 6 bases. This CDR3 spans 15 amino acids. Looked up from germline, CDR1 is SGDLS and CDR2 is YYNGEE. V lost 4 bases and J lost 1, with 14 bases in between. CDR3 sequence: CASSPAGTKNTEAFF. In DNA form, the CDR3 reads TGTGCCAGCAGCCCAGCCGGGACAAAGAACACTGAAGCTTTCTTT.

The V call is TRBV7-9, the J call TRBJ1-6; possible D gene TRBD1, 5 bases. Trimming took 1 base from V and 1 from J, leaving 8 bases between them. The CDR3 has 16 amino acids. Looked up from germline, CDR1 is SEHNR and CDR2 is FQNEAQ (reference sequence). CDR3 coding DNA: TGTGCCAGCAGCTTAGATGGGGCATCCTATAATTCACCCCTCCACTTT. Translating it yields CASSLDGASYNSPLHF.

Note on this clone: One end of the junction is discordant with germline, which a read error may explain. The sample has other DNA sequences that encode this CDR3 too. V and J are TRBV9 and TRBJ1-5; perhaps TRBD1 as D (6 bases). CDR3 length: 17 residues. CDR1 and CDR2 from the germline V gene are SGDLS and YYNGEE. The CDR3 bases are TGTGCCAGCAGTGTAGGTTCGACCTTAGACAGGAATCAGCCCCAGCATTTT. Amino acids: CASSVGSTLDRNQPQHF. Using reference TRBV9 and TRBJ1-5 for the parts outside the CDR3, the full variable domain is DSGVTQTPKHLITATGQRVTLRCSPRSGDLSVYWYQQSLDQGLQFLIQYYNGEERAKGNILERFSAQQFPDLHSELNLSSLELGDSALYFCASSVGSTLDRNQPQHFGDGTRLSIL.

This chain connects TRBV19 to TRBJ1-6, with a weak D call TRBD1 (5 bases). The CDR3 runs 15 residues. V was trimmed by 3 bases and J by 5 bases, leaving 11 bases between them. CDR1 and CDR2 (germline): LNHDA, SQIVND (reference sequence). CDR3 sequence (DNA): TGTGCCAGTAGTATTTCCAGGGCAAATAATTCACCCCTCCACTTT. This encodes CASSISRANNSPLHF. Drawing the rest from reference TRBV19 and TRBJ1-6, the complete variable domain is DGGITQSPKYLFRKEGQNVTLSCEQNLNHDAMYWYRQDPGQGLRLIYYSQIVNDFQKGDIAEGYSVSREKKESFPLTVTSAQKNPTAFYLCASSISRANNSPLHFGNGTRLTVT.

The chain recombines TRBV7-2 with TRBJ2-7; TRBD1 matches 7 bases. This CDR3 has 15 amino acids. Trimming cost V 5 bases and J 0 bases; bases outside gene matches: 7. CDR1 is SGHTA and CDR2 is FQGNSA in the germline V gene. CDR3 loop: CASSASGQSSYEQYF. Here the CDR3 DNA reads TGTGCCAGCAGCGCATCGGGACAGAGCTCCTACGAGCAGTACTTC.

The chain recombines TRBV7-9 with TRBJ1-2; 9 positions match TRBD1. V lost 4 bases and J lost 7; bases outside the gene matches: 10. Per the germline V gene, CDR1 is SEHNR and CDR2 is FQNEAQ (reference sequence). The CDR3 totals 15 residues. CDR3 DNA sequence: TGTGCCAGCAGCTCCTTGGCGACAGGGGGGTCTGGCTACACCTTC. Protein product: CASSSLATGGSGYTF.

The V gene is TRBV7-2, the J gene TRBJ2-1; unclear D gene. Germline CDR1 reads SGHTA; CDR2 reads FQGNSA. Trimming removed 3 bases at V and 5 bases at J, with 8 bases between. This CDR3 has 13 residues. CDR3 amino acids: CASSFSRDNEQFF. The DNA of the CDR3 is TGTGCCAGCAGCTTCAGTCGGGACAATGAGCAGTTCTTC.

CDR3 residues: CASSLDTQPQHF. The CDR3 DNA follows: TGTGCCAGCAGTTTAGACACCCAGCCCCAGCATTTT. The chain has TRBV28 and TRBJ1-5; D unclear. The CDR3 spans 12 residues. V lost 2 bases and J 7 bases, leaving 6 bases between the germline ends. Germline assignment: CDR1 MDHEN and CDR2 SYDVKM.

Only one count was recorded for this clone. The genes are TRBV4-1 and TRBJ1-2, with unresolved D. The CDR3 spans 16 residues. Germline CDR1 reads MGHRA; CDR2 reads YSYEKL. V was cut by 3 bases and J by 3 bases, with 17 bases left in between. The CDR3 nucleotides read TGCGCCAGCAGCCAGAGATGGAGGGTCCGGGACTATGGCTACACCTTC. Its protein product is CASSQRWRVRDYGYTF.

This chain connects TRBV7-3 to TRBJ2-3; the D gene is possibly TRBD1 (6 bases). CDR1 and CDR2 (germline): SGHTA, FQGTGA. The CDR3 is 14 amino acids. Trimming took off 5 bases at V and 2 bases at J, with 11 bases between the two ends. The CDR3 region has the DNA TGTGCCAGCAGCCTCACAGGGACCACAGATACGCAGTATTTT. It encodes CASSLTGTTDTQYF.

J is TRBJ2-2 and V is TRBV11-1; D uncertain. The germline V and J ends were trimmed by 1 base and 6 bases, with 21 bases remaining between them. The CDR3 length is 18 residues. Germline-derived CDR1 and CDR2 are SGHAT and FQDESV (reference sequence). This CDR3 is CASSLGQFGLMSAGELFF. In DNA, the CDR3 is TGTGCCAGCAGCTTAGGCCAGTTCGGATTAATGAGCGCCGGGGAGCTGTTTTTT. The full variable domain, in which reference TRBV11-1 and TRBJ2-2 provide the parts outside the CDR3, is EAEVAQSPRYKITEKSQAVAFWCDPISGHATLYWYRQILGQGPELLVQFQDESVVDDSQLPKDRFSAERLKGVDSTLKIQPAELGDSAMYLCASSLGQFGLMSAGELFFGEGSRLTVL.